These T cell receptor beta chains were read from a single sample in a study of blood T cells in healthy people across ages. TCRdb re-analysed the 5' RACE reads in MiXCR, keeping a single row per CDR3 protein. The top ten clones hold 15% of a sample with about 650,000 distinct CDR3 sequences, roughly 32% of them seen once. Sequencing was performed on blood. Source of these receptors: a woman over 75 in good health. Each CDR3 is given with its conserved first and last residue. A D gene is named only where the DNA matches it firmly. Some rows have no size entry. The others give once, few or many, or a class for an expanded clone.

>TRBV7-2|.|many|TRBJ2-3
TGTGCCAGCAGCTATTTCACAGATACGCAGTATTTT
CASSYFTDTQYF
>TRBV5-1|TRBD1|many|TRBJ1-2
TGCGCCAGCAGCTTCCGGACAGGGCGCCTCTCGGCCAAGTATGGCTACACCTTC
CASSFRTGRLSAKYGYTF
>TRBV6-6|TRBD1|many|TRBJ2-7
TGTGCCAGCAGTTACTCTAAAGGACCGGGACAGAGCTACGAGCAGTACTTC
CASSYSKGPGQSYEQYF
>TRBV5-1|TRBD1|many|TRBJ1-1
TGCGCCAGCAGCGCAGCCGGGACAGGGAACACTGAAGCTTTCTTT
CASSAAGTGNTEAFF
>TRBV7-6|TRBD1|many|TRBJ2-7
TGTGCCAGCAGCCCGGACAGGTCCGGCGAGCAGTACTTC
CASSPDRSGEQYF
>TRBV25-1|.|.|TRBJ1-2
TGTGCCAGCAGTGATTTTACCAGAGTCTATGGCTACACCTTC
CASSDFTRVYGYTF
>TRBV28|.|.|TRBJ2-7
TGTGCCAGCAGTTTGCGCCCTAGGTACGAGCAGTACTTC
CASSLRPRYEQYF
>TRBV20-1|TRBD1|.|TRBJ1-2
TGCAGTGCTAGACCGGGACAGGGGGGTGGCTACACCTTC
CSARPGQGGGYTF
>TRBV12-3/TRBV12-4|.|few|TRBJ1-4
TGTGCCAGCAGCCAAGCTAAATTCAATGAAAAACTGTTTTTT
CASSQAKFNEKLFF
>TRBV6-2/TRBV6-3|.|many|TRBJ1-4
TGTGCCAGCAGTCCGGGACGTTTTGCAACTAATGAAAAACTGTTTTTT
CASSPGRFATNEKLFF
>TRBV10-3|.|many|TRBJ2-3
TGTGCCATCAGTGGCACAGATACGCAGTATTTT
CAISGTDTQYF
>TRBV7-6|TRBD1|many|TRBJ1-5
TGTGCCAGCAGCCTTGGGACAGGGGGCAGACAGCCCCAGCATTTT
CASSLGTGGRQPQHF
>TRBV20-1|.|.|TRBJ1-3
TGCAGTGCTCTCTTCCAGGGCACTGGAAACACCATATATTTT
CSALFQGTGNTIYF
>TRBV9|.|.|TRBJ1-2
TGTGCCAGCAGCGTATTCCAGGGTTCCCAGTCGGACTATGGCTACACCTTC
CASSVFQGSQSDYGYTF
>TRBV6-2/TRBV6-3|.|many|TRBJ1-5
TGTGCCAGCAGGAGCCGGGACTCCGGGAGCAATCAGCCCCAGCATTTT
CASRSRDSGSNQPQHF
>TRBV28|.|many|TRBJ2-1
TGTGCCACCACCTTTAGGGGAATCCCCTACAATGAGCAGTTCTTC
CATTFRGIPYNEQFF
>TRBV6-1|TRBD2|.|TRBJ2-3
TGTGCCAGCAGCGTTATGATCCGGACTAGCGGGGGGTCCACAGATACGCAGTATTTT
CASSVMIRTSGGSTDTQYF
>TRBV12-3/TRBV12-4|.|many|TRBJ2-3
TGTGCCAGCAGGGGAGAGGGCGAGAGGGATACGCAGTATTTT
CASRGEGERDTQYF
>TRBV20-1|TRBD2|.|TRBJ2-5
TGCAGTGCTCCGATTAGCGGGACCAAAGAGACCCAGTACTTC
CSAPISGTKETQYF
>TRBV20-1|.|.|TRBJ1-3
TGCAGTGCTGGACTCGCGGCAGGAAACACCATATATTTT
CSAGLAAGNTIYF
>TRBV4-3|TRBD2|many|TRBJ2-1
TGCGCCAGCAGCCAAGAAATCCGGGCGGGGGGTTCCTACAATGAGCAGTTCTTC
CASSQEIRAGGSYNEQFF